One sample yielded the 8 T cell receptor beta chains listed below, sequenced in a study of blood T cells in healthy people across ages. A sample-barcoded 5' primer and a J-beta primer mix were used in a second PCR of about 7 to 12 cycles. TCRdb passed the 5' RACE reads through MiXCR, listing each CDR3 protein once. Among more than 1,000,000 distinct CDR3 sequences listed, around 27% were seen once. These data also formed part of another study, on T cells of mothers and their children.

The sequenced material came from blood. The receptors shown here come from a girl aged 2 to 9 in good health.

The V gene is TRBV5-1, the J gene TRBJ2-3; D remains ambiguous. The CDR3 loop spans 15 amino acids. Germline values: CDR1 SGHRS, CDR2 YFSETQ. Trimming removed 0 bases from V and 9 bases from J, with 17 bases in between. CDR3 bases: TGCGCCAGCAGCTTGGAGCTGGCTTTGGTGGACACGCAGTATTTT. Translating gives CASSLELALVDTQYF.

This clonotype was recorded once. The genes are TRBV28 and TRBJ1-3; D ambiguous. The CDR3 sequence is 13 residues long. The V gene lost 5 bases and the J gene lost 3 bases, with 8 bases spanning the gap. Looked up from germline, CDR1 is MDHEN and CDR2 is SYDVKM. The DNA for the CDR3 is TGTGCCAGCAGTATTTCATTTGGAAACACCATATATTTT. It codes for CASSISFGNTIYF.

The rearrangement uses TRBV7-8 and TRBJ2-7; D remains ambiguous. CDR3 size: 19 residues. From germline, CDR1 is SGHVS and CDR2 FQNEAQ. V was clipped by 0 bases and J by 4 bases, with 25 bases between them. CDR3 sequence (DNA): TGTGCCAGCAGCTTAGCTTTGGAGAGATATGGAGTTCAGATTTACGAGCAGTACTTC. Protein product: CASSLALERYGVQIYEQYF.

The chain combines TRBV29-1 with TRBJ2-5, with 11 bases identical to TRBD1. TRBJ2-7 matches the DNA end more closely, so the J call is doubtful. The germline CDR1 and CDR2 sequences are SQVTM and ANQGSEA. This CDR3 region has 15 residues. This CDR3 reads CSVQRPGQGVDEQYF. In DNA, the CDR3 is TGCAGCGTTCAGAGGCCGGGACAGGGGGTTGACGAGCAGTACTTC.

The J gene is TRBJ2-5, the V gene TRBV20-1; possible D gene TRBD2, 5 bases. The V end was cut by 6 bases, the J end by 11 bases, with 16 bases between. The CDR3 is 11 amino acids. Germline loops: CDR1 DFQATT, CDR2 SNEGSKA (reference sequence). Written as DNA, the CDR3 is TGCAGTGCCCAGGACGCGCCGGGGCAGTACTTC. Its protein product is CSAQDAPGQYF.

The CDR3 DNA reads TGTGCCAGCAGTTATTATAACACTGAAGCTTTCTTT. Residues: CASSYYNTEAFF. This chain joins TRBV12-3 or TRBV12-4 and TRBJ1-1, with D unclear. This CDR3 is built from 12 residues. The V gene lost 4 bases and the J gene lost 2 bases, with 5 bases spanning the gap.

The chain carries TRBV4-1 and TRBJ2-5; D is perhaps TRBD2 (6 bases). CDR1 is MGHRA and CDR2 is YSYEKL in the germline V gene. The CDR3 extends over 16 amino acids. V was pared by 6 bases and J by 3 bases, with 20 bases between. CDR3 region: CASSVLVESSEETQYF. Written as DNA, the CDR3 is TGCGCCAGCAGTGTCTTGGTCGAATCTAGCGAAGAGACCCAGTACTTC.

This clonotype was seen a handful of times. This chain uses TRBV29-1 with TRBJ1-2; D gene unclear. Germline V gene lookup returns CDR1 SQVTM and CDR2 ANQGSEA. With 6 bases removed from V and 3 bases from J, the gap between germline ends came to 14 bases. This CDR3 is 13 amino acids long. The chain's CDR3 is CSVADGKYYGYTF. CDR3 DNA sequence: TGCAGCGTGGCGGACGGAAAGTACTATGGCTACACCTTC. The whole variable domain, remainder taken from reference TRBV29-1 and TRBJ1-2, is SAVISQKPSRDICQRGTSLTIQCQVDSQVTMMFWYRQQPGQSLTLIATANQGSEATYESGFVIDKFPISRPNLTFSTLTVSNMSPEDSSIYLCSVADGKYYGYTFGSGTRLTVV.